These T cell receptor beta chains were read from a single sample in a study of cytomegalovirus exposure and HLA in healthy donors. Sequenced by immunoSEQ multiplex PCR; TCRdb stores in-frame clones only, minus some. The sample shows roughly 89,000 clones, approximately 64% of them seen only once. The sequenced sample was PBMCs. The receptors derive from a woman aged 50 to 60 in good health and CMV-seropositive. Each CDR3 is given with its conserved first and last residue. The D gene is left open where the match is weak. Only part of the rows carry a size: once, few, many, or a class if the clone is expanded.

>NA|TRBJ2-7|TRBV6-1|few
TGTGCCAGCAGTGAAATCCAGGGCAGGTACGAGCAGTACTTC
CASSEIQGRYEQYF
>NA|TRBJ2-5|TRBV10-3|NA
TGTGCCATCAATGGACAGTCACAAGAGACCCAGTACTTC
CAINGQSQETQYF
>NA|TRBJ1-2|TRBV4-2|NA
TGTGCCAGCAGCCAAACCCCGGGCAGGGCCCGATCGGACTATGGCTACACCTTC
CASSQTPGRARSDYGYTF
>NA|TRBJ1-5|TRBV12-1|once
TGTGCCAGCAGCTCCAGGGCCGATAGCAATCAGCCCCAGCATTTT
CASSSRADSNQPQHF
>TRBD1|TRBJ2-7|TRBV5-1|NA
TGCGCCAGCAGCCTAGGACAGGGGGCCCCATTAGGCGAGCAGTACTTC
CASSLGQGAPLGEQYF
>NA|TRBJ1-1|TRBV7-8|NA
TGTGCCAGCAGCTTAGCCGACAGGTTCATGAACACTGAAGCTTTCTTT
CASSLADRFMNTEAFF
>TRBD1|TRBJ1-1|TRBV5-1|NA
TGCGCCAGCAGCTCGGCGGACAGGGGAACCCTAACCACTGAAGCTTTCTTT
CASSSADRGTLTTEAFF
>TRBD1|TRBJ1-1|TRBV5-6|NA
TGTGCCAGCAACCTCCGGGACAGGGACACTGAAGCTTTCTTT
CASNLRDRDTEAFF
>TRBD1|TRBJ2-7|TRBV11-2|NA
TGTGCCAGCAGCCTAGACCCGGACAGGCGGGCCTACGAGCAGTACTTC
CASSLDPDRRAYEQYF
>TRBD2|TRBJ2-3|TRBV5-4|NA
TGTGCCAGCAGCTTTCTCGAGAGCGGGGGCTCAGATACGCAGTATTTT
CASSFLESGGSDTQYF
>TRBD1|TRBJ1-1|TRBV11-2|many
TGTGCCAGCAGCAACGGAGGACAGGGGAACGGAGAAGCTTTCTTT
CASSNGGQGNGEAFF
>NA|TRBJ1-5|TRBV28|NA
TGTGCCAGCAGATCCTACGGACAGCTTAATCAGCCCCAGCATTTT
CASRSYGQLNQPQHF
>NA|TRBJ2-5|TRBV7-3|NA
TGTGCCAGCAGCTTAACCGGGTATGAGACCCAGTACTTC
CASSLTGYETQYF
>NA|TRBJ2-1|TRBV5-1|few
TGCGCCAGCAGCTTGGTGCAGGGCCTGGGTGATGAGCAGTTCTTC
CASSLVQGLGDEQFF
>TRBD1|TRBJ2-2|TRBV7-3|NA
TGTGCCAGCAGACCATCCGGGACAGCGAACACCGGGGAGCTGTTTTTT
CASRPSGTANTGELFF
>TRBD2|TRBJ2-7|TRBV28|few
TGTGCCAGCAGCGGACTAGCGGGGGGGCCGGGGTACGAGCAGTACTTC
CASSGLAGGPGYEQYF